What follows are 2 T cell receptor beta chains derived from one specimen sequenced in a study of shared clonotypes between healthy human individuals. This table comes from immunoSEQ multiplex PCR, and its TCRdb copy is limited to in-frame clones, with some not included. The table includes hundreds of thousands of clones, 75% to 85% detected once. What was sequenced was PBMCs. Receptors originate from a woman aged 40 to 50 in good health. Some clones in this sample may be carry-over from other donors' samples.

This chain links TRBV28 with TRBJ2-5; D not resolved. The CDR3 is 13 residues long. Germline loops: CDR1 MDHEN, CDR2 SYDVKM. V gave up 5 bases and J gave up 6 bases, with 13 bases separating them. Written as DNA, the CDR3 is TGTGCCAGCAGTCCGGAAGGAATGAAGACCCAGTACTTC. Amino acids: CASSPEGMKTQYF.

The CDR3 DNA sequence: TGTGCCAGCAGCCGGAGGGACACCGGGGAGCTGTTTTTT. This sequence encodes CASSRRDTGELFF. This chain connects TRBV7-9 to TRBJ2-2; possible D gene TRBD2, 6 bases. Trimming stripped 5 bases from V and 3 bases from J, with 7 bases between. CDR3 size: 13 residues. Germline loops: CDR1 SEHNR, CDR2 FQNEAQ (reference sequence).